This TCR beta chain was profiled in a study of preoperative IRX-2 immunotherapy in early breast cancer. Libraries were prepared by immunoSEQ multiplex PCR; TCRdb keeps only in-frame clonotypes and omits some of them. In the table there are 95,000 to 100,000 clones, roughly 90% of which are singletons. This clone turned up a few times. The sample's treatment: preoperative locoregional IRX-2 cytokine immunotherapy. Preoperative locoregional IRX-2 cytokine immunotherapy was tested in the phase Ib source study. The clonotype originates from a human donor with breast cancer. This specimen consisted of tumor tissue, obtained after IRX-2 immunotherapy.

Here the CDR3 DNA reads TGTGCCACCAGCAGAGATCTCTGGGGGGTACAGGGTGGAAACACCATATATTTT. Translated: CATSRDLWGVQGGNTIYF. The V call is TRBV15, the J call TRBJ1-3, with TRBD1 as a possible D gene (6 bases). Germline CDR1 reads LNHNV; CDR2 reads YYDKDF (reference sequence). The CDR3 runs 18 residues. The germline V and J ends were trimmed by 0 bases and 3 bases, with 18 bases remaining between them.